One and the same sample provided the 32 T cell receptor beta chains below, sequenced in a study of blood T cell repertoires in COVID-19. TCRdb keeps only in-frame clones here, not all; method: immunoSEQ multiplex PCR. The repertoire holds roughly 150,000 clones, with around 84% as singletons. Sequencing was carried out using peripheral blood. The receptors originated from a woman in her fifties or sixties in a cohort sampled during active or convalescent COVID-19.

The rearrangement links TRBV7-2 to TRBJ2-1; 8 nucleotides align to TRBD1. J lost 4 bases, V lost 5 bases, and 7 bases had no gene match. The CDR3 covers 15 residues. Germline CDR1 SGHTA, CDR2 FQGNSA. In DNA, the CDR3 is TGTGCCAGCAGCCCCCCGGGACAGGTATACAATGAGCAGTTCTTC. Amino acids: CASSPPGQVYNEQFF. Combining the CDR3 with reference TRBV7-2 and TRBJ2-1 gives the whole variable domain GAGVSQSPSNKVTEKGKDVELRCDPISGHTALYWYRQSLGQGLEFLIYFQGNSAPDKSGLPSDRFSAERTGGSVSTLTIQRTQQEDSAVYLCASSPPGQVYNEQFFGPGTRLTVL.

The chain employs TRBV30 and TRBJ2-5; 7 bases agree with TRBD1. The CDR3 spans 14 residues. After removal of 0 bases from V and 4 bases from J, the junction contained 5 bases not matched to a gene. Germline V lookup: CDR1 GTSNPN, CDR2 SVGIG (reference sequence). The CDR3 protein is CAWSVGAGGETQYF. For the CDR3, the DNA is TGTGCCTGGAGTGTAGGGGCAGGGGGAGAGACCCAGTACTTC.

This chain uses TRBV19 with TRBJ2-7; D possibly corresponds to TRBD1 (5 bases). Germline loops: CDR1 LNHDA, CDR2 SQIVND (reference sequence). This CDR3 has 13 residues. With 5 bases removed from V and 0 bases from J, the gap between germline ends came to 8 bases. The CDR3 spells CASSGHPSYEQYF. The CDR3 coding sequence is TGTGCCAGTAGTGGACATCCCTCCTACGAGCAGTACTTC. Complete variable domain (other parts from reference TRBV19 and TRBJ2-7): DGGITQSPKYLFRKEGQNVTLSCEQNLNHDAMYWYRQDPGQGLRLIYYSQIVNDFQKGDIAEGYSVSREKKESFPLTVTSAQKNPTAFYLCASSGHPSYEQYFGPGTRLTVT.

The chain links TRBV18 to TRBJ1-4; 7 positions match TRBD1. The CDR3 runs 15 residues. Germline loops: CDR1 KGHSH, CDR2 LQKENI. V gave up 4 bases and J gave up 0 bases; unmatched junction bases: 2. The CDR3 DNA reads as TGTGCCAGCTCACTAGGACAGGCAACTAATGAAAAACTGTTTTTT. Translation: CASSLGQATNEKLFF.

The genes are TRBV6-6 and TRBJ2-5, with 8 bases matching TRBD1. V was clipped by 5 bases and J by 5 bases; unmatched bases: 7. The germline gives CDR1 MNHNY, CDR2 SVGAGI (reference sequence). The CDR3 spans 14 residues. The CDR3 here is CASSPQGAGETQYF. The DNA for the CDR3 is TGTGCCAGCAGTCCCCAGGGGGCCGGGGAGACCCAGTACTTC.

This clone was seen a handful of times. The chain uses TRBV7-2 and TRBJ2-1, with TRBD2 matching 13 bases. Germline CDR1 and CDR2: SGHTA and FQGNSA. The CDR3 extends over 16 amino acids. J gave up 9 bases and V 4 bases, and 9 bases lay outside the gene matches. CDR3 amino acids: CASSSATSGGAFEQFF. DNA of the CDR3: TGTGCCAGCAGCTCAGCTACTAGCGGGGGGGCGTTTGAGCAGTTCTTC. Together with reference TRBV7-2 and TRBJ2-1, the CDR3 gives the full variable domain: GAGVSQSPSNKVTEKGKDVELRCDPISGHTALYWYRQSLGQGLEFLIYFQGNSAPDKSGLPSDRFSAERTGGSVSTLTIQRTQQEDSAVYLCASSSATSGGAFEQFFGPGTRLTVL.

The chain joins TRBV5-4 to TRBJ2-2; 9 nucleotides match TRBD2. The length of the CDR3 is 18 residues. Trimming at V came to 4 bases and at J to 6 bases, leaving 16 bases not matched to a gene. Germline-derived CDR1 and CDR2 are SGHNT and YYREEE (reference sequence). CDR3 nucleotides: TGTGCCAGCAGCCCCCCCCCGGGGGGCGGGGGGGCGTCCGGGGAGCTGTTTTTT. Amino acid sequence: CASSPPPGGGGASGELFF. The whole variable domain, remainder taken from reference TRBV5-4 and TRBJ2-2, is ETGVTQSPTHLIKTRGQQVTLRCSSQSGHNTVSWYQQALGQGPQFIFQYYREEENGRGNFPPRFSGLQFPNYSSELNVNALELDDSALYLCASSPPPGGGGASGELFFGEGSRLTVL.

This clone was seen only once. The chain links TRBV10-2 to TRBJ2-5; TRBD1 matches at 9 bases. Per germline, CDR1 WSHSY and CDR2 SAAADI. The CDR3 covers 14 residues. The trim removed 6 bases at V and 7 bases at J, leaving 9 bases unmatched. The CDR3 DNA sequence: TGCGCCAGCAGCCTAGACAGGGGGTGGGCGACCCAGTACTTC. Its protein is CASSLDRGWATQYF.

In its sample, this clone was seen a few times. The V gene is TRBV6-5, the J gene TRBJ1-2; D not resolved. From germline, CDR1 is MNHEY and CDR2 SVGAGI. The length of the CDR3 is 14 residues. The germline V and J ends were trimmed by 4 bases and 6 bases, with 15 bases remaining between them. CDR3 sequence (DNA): TGTGCCAGCAGTTCTGGCGGAGTTTCCCATGGCTACACCTTC. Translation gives CASSSGGVSHGYTF.

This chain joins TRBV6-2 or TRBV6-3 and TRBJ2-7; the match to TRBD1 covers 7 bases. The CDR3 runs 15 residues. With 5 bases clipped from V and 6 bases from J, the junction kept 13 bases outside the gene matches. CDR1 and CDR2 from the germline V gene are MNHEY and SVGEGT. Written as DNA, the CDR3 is TGTGCCAGCAGTAGCCTGGTAAGGGGGCCTGTCGAGCAGTACTTC. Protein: CASSSLVRGPVEQYF.

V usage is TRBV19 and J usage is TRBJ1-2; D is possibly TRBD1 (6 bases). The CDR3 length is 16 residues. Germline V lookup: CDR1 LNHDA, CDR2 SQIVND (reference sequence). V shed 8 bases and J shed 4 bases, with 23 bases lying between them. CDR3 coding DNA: TGTGCCAGTCAGAACCGGGGGGGGGCAGCCTTCTATGGCTACACCTTC. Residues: CASQNRGGAAFYGYTF. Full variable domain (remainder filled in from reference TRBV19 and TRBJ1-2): DGGITQSPKYLFRKEGQNVTLSCEQNLNHDAMYWYRQDPGQGLRLIYYSQIVNDFQKGDIAEGYSVSREKKESFPLTVTSAQKNPTAFYLCASQNRGGAAFYGYTFGSGTRLTVV.

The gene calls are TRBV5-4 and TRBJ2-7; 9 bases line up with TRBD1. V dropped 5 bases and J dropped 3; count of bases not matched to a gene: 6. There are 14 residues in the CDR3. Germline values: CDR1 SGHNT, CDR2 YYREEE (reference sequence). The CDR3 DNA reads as TGTGCCAGCAGTTCCGGGACAGGGATCTACGAGCAGTACTTC. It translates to CASSSGTGIYEQYF.

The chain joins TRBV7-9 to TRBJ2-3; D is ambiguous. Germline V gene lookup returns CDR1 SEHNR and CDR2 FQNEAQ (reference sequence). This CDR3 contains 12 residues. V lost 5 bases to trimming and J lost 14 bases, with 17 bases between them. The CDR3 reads CASSPDTKRWYF. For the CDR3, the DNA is TGTGCCAGCAGCCCCGACACAAAAAGGTGGTATTTT.

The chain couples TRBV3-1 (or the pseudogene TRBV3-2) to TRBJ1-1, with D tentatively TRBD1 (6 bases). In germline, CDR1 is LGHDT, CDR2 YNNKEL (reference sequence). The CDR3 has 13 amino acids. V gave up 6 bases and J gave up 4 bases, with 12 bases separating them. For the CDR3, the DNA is TGTGCCAGCAGGTCACAGGGTCTCACTGAAGCTTTCTTT. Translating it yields CASRSQGLTEAFF.

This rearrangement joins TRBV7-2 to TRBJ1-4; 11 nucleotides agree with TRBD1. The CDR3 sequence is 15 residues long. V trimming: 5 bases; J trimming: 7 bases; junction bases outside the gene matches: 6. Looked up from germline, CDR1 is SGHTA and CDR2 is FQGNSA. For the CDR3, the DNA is TGTGCCAGCAGCGGGAGGACAGGGGGCGGTGAAAAACTGTTTTTT. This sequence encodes CASSGRTGGGEKLFF.

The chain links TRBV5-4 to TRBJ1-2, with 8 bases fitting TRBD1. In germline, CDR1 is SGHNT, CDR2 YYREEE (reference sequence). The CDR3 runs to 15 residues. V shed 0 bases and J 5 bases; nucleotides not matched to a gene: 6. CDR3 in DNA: TGTGCCAGCAGCTTGGGGACAGGGTCGATGTATGGCTACACCTTC. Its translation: CASSLGTGSMYGYTF.

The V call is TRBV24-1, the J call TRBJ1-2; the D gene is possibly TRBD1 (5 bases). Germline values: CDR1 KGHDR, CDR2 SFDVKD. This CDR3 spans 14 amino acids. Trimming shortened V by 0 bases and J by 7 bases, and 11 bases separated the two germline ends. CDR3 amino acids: CATSDLGRGGGYTF. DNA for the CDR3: TGTGCCACCAGTGATTTGGGGAGGGGCGGTGGCTACACCTTC.

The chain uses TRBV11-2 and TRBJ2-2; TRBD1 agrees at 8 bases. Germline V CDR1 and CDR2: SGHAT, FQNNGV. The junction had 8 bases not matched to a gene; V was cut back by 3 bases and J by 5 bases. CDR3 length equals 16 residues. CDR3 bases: TGTGCCAGCAGCTTGGACGACAGGGGCAATACCGGGGAGCTGTTTTTT. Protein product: CASSLDDRGNTGELFF.

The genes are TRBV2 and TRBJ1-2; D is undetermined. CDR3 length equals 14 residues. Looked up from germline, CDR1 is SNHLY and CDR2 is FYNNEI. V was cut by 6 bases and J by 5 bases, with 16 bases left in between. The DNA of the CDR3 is TGTGCCAGCAGGCAAGCGGGAGAAGGATATGGCTACACCTTC. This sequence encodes CASRQAGEGYGYTF.

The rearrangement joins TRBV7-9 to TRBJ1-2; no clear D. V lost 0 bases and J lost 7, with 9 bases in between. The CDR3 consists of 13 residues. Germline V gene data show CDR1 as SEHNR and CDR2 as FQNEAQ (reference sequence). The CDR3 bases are TGTGCCAGCAGCTTAGCGGCAGCAGGTGGCTACACCTTC. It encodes CASSLAAAGGYTF.

The CDR3 region is CASSLGTGGPVDSEKLFF. Here the CDR3 DNA reads TGTGCCAGCAGCTTGGGGACAGGGGGCCCAGTAGATAGTGAAAAACTGTTTTTT. The rearrangement joins TRBV5-5 to TRBJ1-4, with 11 bases that match TRBD1. With 0 bases clipped from V and 7 bases from J, the junction kept 11 bases outside the gene matches. The germline V gene encodes CDR1 SGHKS and CDR2 YYEKEE (reference sequence). This CDR3 spans 18 amino acids.

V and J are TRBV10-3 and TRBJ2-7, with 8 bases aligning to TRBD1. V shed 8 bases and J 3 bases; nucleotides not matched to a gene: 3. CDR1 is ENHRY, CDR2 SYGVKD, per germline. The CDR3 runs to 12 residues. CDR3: CAIGQGNYEQYF. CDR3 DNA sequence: TGTGCCATCGGACAGGGAAACTACGAGCAGTACTTC.

CDR3 nucleotides: TGCAGTGCTAAGACAGGGGACGAGCAGTACTTC. Translating gives CSAKTGDEQYF. The genes are TRBV20-1 and TRBJ2-7; TRBD1 agrees at 8 bases. Losses at the gene ends were 4 bases for V and 5 bases for J; bases not matched to a gene: 1. This CDR3 spans 11 amino acids. CDR1 and CDR2 from the germline V gene are DFQATT and SNEGSKA (reference sequence).

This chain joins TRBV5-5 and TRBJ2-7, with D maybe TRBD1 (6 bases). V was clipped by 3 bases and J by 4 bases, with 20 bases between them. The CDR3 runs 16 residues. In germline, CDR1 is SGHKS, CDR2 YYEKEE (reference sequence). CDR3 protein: CASSYSARAGVYEQYF. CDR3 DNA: TGTGCCAGCAGCTACTCCGCTCGGGCAGGGGTGTACGAGCAGTACTTC.

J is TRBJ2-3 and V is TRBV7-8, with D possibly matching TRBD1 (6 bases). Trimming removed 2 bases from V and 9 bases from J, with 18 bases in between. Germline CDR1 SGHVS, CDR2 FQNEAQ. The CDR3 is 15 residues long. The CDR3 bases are TGTGCCAGCAGCTTATCCCCCACAACTGACAGGACGCAGTATTTT. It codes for CASSLSPTTDRTQYF.

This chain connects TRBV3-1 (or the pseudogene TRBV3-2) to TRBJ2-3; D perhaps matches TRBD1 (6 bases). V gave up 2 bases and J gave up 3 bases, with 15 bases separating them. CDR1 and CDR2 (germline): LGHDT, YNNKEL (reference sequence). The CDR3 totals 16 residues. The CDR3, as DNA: TGTGCCAGCAGCCAATTTTGGGGGCAGGGTACAGATACGCAGTATTTT. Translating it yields CASSQFWGQGTDTQYF.

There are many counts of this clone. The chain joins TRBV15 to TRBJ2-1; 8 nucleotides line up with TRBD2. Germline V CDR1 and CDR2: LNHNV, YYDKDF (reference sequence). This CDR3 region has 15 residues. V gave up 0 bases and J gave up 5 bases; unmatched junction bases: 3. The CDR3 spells CATSREPGGHNEQFF. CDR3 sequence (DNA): TGTGCCACCAGCAGAGAGCCGGGGGGGCACAATGAGCAGTTCTTC.

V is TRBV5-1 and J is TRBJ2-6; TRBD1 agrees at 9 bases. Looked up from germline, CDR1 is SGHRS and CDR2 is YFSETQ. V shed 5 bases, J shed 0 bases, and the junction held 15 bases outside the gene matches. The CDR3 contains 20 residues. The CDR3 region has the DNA TGCGCCAGCAGTAATGGACTGTCGGGACAGGGTTTCTCTGGGGCCAACGTCCTGACTTTC. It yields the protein CASSNGLSGQGFSGANVLTF.

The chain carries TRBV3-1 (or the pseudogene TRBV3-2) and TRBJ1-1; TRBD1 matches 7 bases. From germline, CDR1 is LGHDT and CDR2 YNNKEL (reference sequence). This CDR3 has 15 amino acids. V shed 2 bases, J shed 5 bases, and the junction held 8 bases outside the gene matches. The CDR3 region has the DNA TGTGCCAGCAGCCAACCCTCGACAGGGAAGACTGAAGCTTTCTTT. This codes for CASSQPSTGKTEAFF.

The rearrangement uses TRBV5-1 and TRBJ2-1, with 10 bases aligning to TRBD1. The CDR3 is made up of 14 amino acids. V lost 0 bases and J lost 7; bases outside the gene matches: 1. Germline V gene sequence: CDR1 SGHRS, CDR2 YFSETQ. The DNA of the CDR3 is TGCGCCAGCAGCTTGGGGGACAGGGGAAATGAGCAGTTCTTC. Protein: CASSLGDRGNEQFF.

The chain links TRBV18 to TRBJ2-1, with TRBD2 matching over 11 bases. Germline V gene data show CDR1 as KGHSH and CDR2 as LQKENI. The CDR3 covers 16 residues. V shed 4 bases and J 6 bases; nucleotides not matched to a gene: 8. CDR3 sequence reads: CASSLLGLAEFNEQFF. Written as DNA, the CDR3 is TGTGCCAGCTCACTATTGGGACTAGCGGAGTTCAATGAGCAGTTCTTC.

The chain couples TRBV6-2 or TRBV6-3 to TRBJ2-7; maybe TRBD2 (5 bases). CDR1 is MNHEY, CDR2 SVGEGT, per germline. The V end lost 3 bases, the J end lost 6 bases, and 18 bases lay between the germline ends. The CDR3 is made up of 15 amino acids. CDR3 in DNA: TGTGCCAGCAGTTATTTAGGTTCGGTGGCGGGCGAGCAGTACTTC. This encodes CASSYLGSVAGEQYF.